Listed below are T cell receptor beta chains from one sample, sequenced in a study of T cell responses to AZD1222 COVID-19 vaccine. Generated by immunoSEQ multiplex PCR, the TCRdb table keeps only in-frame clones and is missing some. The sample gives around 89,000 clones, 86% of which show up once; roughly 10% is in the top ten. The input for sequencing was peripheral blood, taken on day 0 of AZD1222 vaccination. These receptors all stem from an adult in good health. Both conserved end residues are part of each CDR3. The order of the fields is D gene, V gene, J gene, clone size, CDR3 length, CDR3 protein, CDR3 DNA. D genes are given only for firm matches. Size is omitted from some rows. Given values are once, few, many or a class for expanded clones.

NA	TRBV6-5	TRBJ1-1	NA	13	CASSQGSVTEAFF	TGTGCCAGCTCTCAGGGGTCGGTCACTGAAGCTTTCTTT
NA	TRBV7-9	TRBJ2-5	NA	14	CASSRGSSQETQYF	TGTGCCAGCAGCCGGGGCAGCTCCCAAGAGACCCAGTACTTC
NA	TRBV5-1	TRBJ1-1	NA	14	CASSLDGGNTEAFF	TGCGCCAGCAGCTTGGACGGCGGCAACACTGAAGCTTTCTTT
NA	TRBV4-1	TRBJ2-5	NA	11	CASSQEETQYF	TGCGCCAGCAGCCAAGAAGAGACCCAGTACTTC
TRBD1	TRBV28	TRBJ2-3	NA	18	CASSTPRDRGRGTDTQYF	TGTGCCAGCAGTACTCCCCGGGACAGGGGAAGGGGCACAGATACGCAGTATTTT
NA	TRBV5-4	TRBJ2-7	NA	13	CASRTFGRSEQYF	TGTGCCAGCAGAACCTTCGGACGTAGCGAGCAGTACTTC
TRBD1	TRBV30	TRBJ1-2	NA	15	CAWTSGTGGNYGYTF	TGTGCCTGGACATCCGGGACAGGAGGCAACTATGGCTACACCTTC
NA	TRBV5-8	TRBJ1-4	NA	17	CASSFRYSTVLNEKLFF	TGTGCCAGCAGCTTTCGGTACTCGACAGTTCTTAATGAAAAACTGTTTTTT
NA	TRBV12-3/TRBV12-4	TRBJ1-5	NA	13	CASSLGEVQPQHF	TGTGCCAGCAGTTTAGGGGAGGTTCAGCCCCAGCATTTT
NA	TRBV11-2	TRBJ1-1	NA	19	CASSPRSVREGRSDTEAFF	TGTGCCAGCAGCCCAAGGAGCGTCAGGGAAGGTAGGTCGGACACTGAAGCTTTCTTT
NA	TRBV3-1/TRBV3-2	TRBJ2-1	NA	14	CASSMHSKGNEQFF	TGTGCCAGCAGCATGCACAGTAAGGGGAATGAGCAGTTCTTC
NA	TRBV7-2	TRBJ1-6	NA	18	CASSWAFGQSSYNSPLHF	TGTGCCAGCAGCTGGGCCTTCGGACAGAGCTCCTATAATTCACCCCTCCACTTT
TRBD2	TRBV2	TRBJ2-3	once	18	CASSEAGVAGGNTDTQYF	TGTGCCAGCAGTGAAGCGGGGGTAGCGGGAGGGAACACAGATACGCAGTATTTT
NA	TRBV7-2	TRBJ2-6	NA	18	CASSLGTAGSSGANVLTF	TGTGCCAGCAGCCTGGGGACCGCTGGGTCCTCTGGGGCCAACGTCCTGACTTTC
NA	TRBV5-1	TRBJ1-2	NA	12	CASSLDSAGYTF	TGCGCCAGCAGCTTGGATAGTGCCGGCTACACCTTC
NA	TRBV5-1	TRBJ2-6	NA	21	CASSLAGLTAGGPSGANVLTF	TGCGCCAGCAGCTTGGCAGGTCTGACGGCTGGTGGGCCCTCTGGGGCCAACGTCCTGACTTTC
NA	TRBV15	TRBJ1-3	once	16	CATSRDHAGLGNTIYF	TGTGCCACCAGCAGAGATCACGCAGGGCTCGGAAACACCATATATTTT
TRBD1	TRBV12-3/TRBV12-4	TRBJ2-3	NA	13	CASSIDRADTQYF	TGTGCCAGCAGCATCGACAGGGCAGATACGCAGTATTTT
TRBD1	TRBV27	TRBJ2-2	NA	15	CASTPQGALGGELFF	TGTGCCAGCACCCCCCAGGGGGCTCTGGGCGGGGAGCTGTTTTTT
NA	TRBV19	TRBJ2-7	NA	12	CASSATGYEQYF	TGTGCCAGTAGTGCTACAGGGTACGAGCAGTACTTC
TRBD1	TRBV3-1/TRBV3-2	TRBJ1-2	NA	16	CASSQDLQGIGYGYTF	TGTGCCAGCAGCCAAGACCTACAGGGGATCGGCTATGGCTACACCTTC
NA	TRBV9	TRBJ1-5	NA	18	CASSPRGEGRFGFQPQHF	TGTGCCAGCAGCCCCCGAGGGGAGGGGCGTTTTGGGTTTCAGCCCCAGCATTTT
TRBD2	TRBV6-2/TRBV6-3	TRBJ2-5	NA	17	CASSYGALAGARETQYF	TGTGCCAGCAGTTACGGCGCGCTAGCGGGAGCCCGGGAGACCCAGTACTTC
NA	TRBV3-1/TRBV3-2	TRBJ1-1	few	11	CASSQAGEAFF	TGTGCCAGCAGCCAAGCAGGGGAAGCTTTCTTT
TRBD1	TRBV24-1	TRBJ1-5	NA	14	CATSDRDRGRPHPF	TGTGCCACCAGTGATCGGGACAGGGGGCGCCCGCACCCGTTT
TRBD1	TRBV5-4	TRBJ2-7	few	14	CASRIDRGTNEQYF	TGTGCCAGCAGAATAGACAGGGGGACGAACGAGCAGTACTTC
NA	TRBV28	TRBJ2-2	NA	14	CASSSNWNTGELFF	TGTGCCAGCAGTTCTAACTGGAACACCGGGGAGCTGTTTTTT
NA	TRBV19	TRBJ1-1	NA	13	CASSPRGNTEAFF	TGTGCCAGTAGTCCCCGGGGGAACACTGAAGCTTTCTTT
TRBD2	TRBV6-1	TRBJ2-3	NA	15	CASSDGGGITDTQYF	TGTGCCAGCAGTGATGGGGGGGGGATCACAGATACGCAGTATTTT
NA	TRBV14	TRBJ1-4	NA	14	CASSQDSGGRKLFF	TGTGCCAGCAGCCAAGACAGCGGAGGGAGAAAACTGTTTTTT
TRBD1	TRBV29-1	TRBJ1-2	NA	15	CSVTLTGRGDYGYTF	TGCAGCGTCACCCTGACAGGGCGAGGAGACTATGGCTACACCTTC
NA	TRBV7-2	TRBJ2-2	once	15	CASSPNLGGTGELFF	TGTGCCAGCAGCCCCAATTTAGGTGGCACCGGGGAGCTGTTTTTT
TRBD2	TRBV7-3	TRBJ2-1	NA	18	CASSLVASGSPAYNEQFF	TGTGCCAGCAGCTTAGTGGCTAGCGGGAGTCCAGCTTACAATGAGCAGTTCTTC
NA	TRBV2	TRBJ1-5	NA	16	CASSEALPGDGQPQHF	TGTGCCAGCAGTGAAGCGCTTCCGGGGGATGGCCAGCCCCAGCATTTT
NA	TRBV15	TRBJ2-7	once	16	CATSSHFRGPTYEQYF	TGTGCCACCAGCAGCCACTTCAGGGGACCCACCTACGAGCAGTACTTC
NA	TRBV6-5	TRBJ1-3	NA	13	CASGSTGGNTIYF	TGTGCCAGCGGTTCGACTGGTGGAAACACCATATATTTT
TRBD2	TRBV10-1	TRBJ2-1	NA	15	CASSLGTSGVGEQFF	TGCGCCAGCAGTCTCGGGACTAGTGGAGTGGGGGAGCAGTTCTTC
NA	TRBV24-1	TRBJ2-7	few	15	CATSDRRGGSYEQYF	TGTGCCACCAGTGATCGCAGGGGGGGATCCTACGAGCAGTACTTC
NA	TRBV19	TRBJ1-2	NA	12	CAGGTGNYGYTF	TGTGCCGGAGGAACAGGGAACTATGGCTACACCTTC
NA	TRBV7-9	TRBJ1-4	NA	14	CASSPGGGNEKLFF	TGTGCCAGCAGCCCCGGGGGAGGTAATGAAAAACTGTTTTTT
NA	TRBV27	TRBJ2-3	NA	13	CASSSDFTDTQYF	TGTGCCAGCAGTTCAGACTTCACAGATACGCAGTATTTT
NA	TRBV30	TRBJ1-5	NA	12	CAWSVEGQPQHF	TGTGCCTGGAGTGTCGAGGGCCAGCCCCAGCATTTT
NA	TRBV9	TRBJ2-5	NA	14	CASSQQGGRETQYF	TGTGCCAGCAGCCAGCAGGGCGGCAGAGAGACCCAGTACTTC
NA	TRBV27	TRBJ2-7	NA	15	CASSLAGSKSYEQYF	TGTGCCAGCAGTTTGGCGGGGTCGAAATCCTACGAGCAGTACTTC
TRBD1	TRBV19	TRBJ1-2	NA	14	CASRTTGVNYGYTF	TGTGCCAGTAGGACGACAGGGGTTAACTATGGCTACACCTTC
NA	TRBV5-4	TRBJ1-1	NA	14	CASNGGTLNTEAFF	TGTGCCAGCAATGGGGGAACACTGAACACTGAAGCTTTCTTT
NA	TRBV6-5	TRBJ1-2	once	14	CASSLRREAHGYTF	TGTGCCAGCAGCCTAAGACGGGAGGCGCATGGCTACACCTTC
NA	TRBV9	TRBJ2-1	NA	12	CASSVVGGEQFF	TGTGCCAGCAGCGTAGTCGGCGGTGAGCAGTTCTTC
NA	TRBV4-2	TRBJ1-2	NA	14	CASSQDEGIYGYTF	TGTGCCAGCAGCCAAGACGAGGGGATCTATGGCTACACCTTC
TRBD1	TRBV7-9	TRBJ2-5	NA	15	CASSFGQGAGETQYF	TGTGCCAGCAGCTTCGGGCAGGGGGCCGGGGAGACCCAGTACTTC
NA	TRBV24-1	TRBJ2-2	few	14	CASRGAGATGELFF	TGTGCCTCGAGGGGAGCAGGGGCCACCGGGGAGCTGTTTTTT
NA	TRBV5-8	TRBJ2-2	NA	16	CASSLGWNSNTGELFF	TGTGCCAGCAGCTTGGGGTGGAACAGTAACACCGGGGAGCTGTTTTTT